This TCR beta chain was found in a study of post-analysis software for immune sequencing data. Whole-study results and caveats: Among roughly 5 TRBV segments more frequent in patients than controls were TRBV5-6, TRBV5-1 and TRBV20-1. Controls' normalized Chao1 diversity significantly exceeded that of multiple sclerosis patients.

There are a few counts of this clonotype. The antigen remains undetermined. TCR beta libraries were prepared from cDNA with unique molecular identifiers. Via MiXCR, TCRdb re-called the PCR reads, giving one row per CDR3 protein. Of 550,000 to 700,000 distinct CDR3 sequences listed, around 47% are singletons. The CDR3 contains 15 residues. The germline V gene has CDR1 ENHRY and CDR2 SYGVKD. Trimming left V 2 bases short and J 3 bases short, with 11 bases between. The chain has TRBV10-3 and TRBJ2-1; D not certain. This TCR derives from a girl aged 5-17 years with multiple sclerosis. Sequencing was performed on blood. The CDR3 DNA follows: TGTGCCATCAGTGAGGCTGGGCCCATCTACAATGAGCAGTTCTTC. Its translation is CAISEAGPIYNEQFF.